This TCR beta chain originates from a study of Ad26.COV2.S vaccination and SARS-CoV-2 variants. Across the study: Ad26.COV2.S was injected intramuscularly once or twice, 56 days apart.

Sequenced by immunoSEQ multiplex PCR; TCRdb stores in-frame clones only, minus some. Among about 350,000 clones listed, around 83% were seen once. The treatment is: around 19 received Ad26.COV2.S at low or high dose, single or two shots; 5 received placebo; per-sample allocation not given. Vaccine and placebo recipients were sampled on day 63 after the first injection. Vaccination used an Ad26 vector expressing Wuhan-strain SARS-CoV-2 spike. Between the trimmed V and J ends, which lost 0 bases and 5 bases, there was a span of 13 bases. The CDR3 totals 15 residues. Per the germline V gene, CDR1 is MNHEY and CDR2 is SVGAGI.

This clonotype was obtained from a person between 18 and 65 years old who received the Ad26.COV2.S COVID-19 vaccine or a placebo. The genes are TRBV6-5 and TRBJ1-2, with D possibly TRBD1 on 5 matching bases. Sequenced material: peripheral blood, taken in a trial of Ad26.COV2.S vaccine versus placebo. CDR3 in DNA: TGTGCCAGCAGTTACTCGAGGGACGGAAGATATGGCTACACCTTC. Translation gives CASSYSRDGRYGYTF.